The rows below give T cell receptor beta chains drawn from one sample of a study of blood T cell repertoires in COVID-19. Produced via immunoSEQ multiplex PCR; TCRdb's table is partial and in-frame only. The table lists around 190,000 clones, 70% to 85% of them singletons, with 9.5% to 15% in the top ten. Specimen: peripheral blood. Receptor source: a woman aged 50 to 60 with acute or convalescent COVID-19. CDR3s include the opening cysteine and the closing phenylalanine or tryptophan.

v_call,cdr3_aa
TRBV19,CASQGQGQNNSPLHF
TRBV7-2,CASSPGTGGAGNTEAFF
TRBV9,CASSVPGKRNGYTF
TRBV28,CASSLRAGRRYGYTF
TRBV3-1/TRBV3-2,CASSQDTGTYEQYF
TRBV6-2/TRBV6-3,CASSYLTSLNEQFF
TRBV28,CASGDYSSYEQYF
TRBV5-1,CASSPRSGIEAFF
TRBV18,CASSPPTGQETQYF
TRBV7-2,CASSYGTGRLGTEAFF
TRBV27,CASSRKANSVRTYEQYF
TRBV28,CASKTLAGGVGGYTF
TRBV15,CATSRQYQRDQPQHF
TRBV9,CASSLGTDSNSPLHF
TRBV6-6,CASRRTGTGLSGANVLTF
TRBV10-3,CAAKSGPSTDTQYF
TRBV5-8,CASSGQANTGELFF
TRBV11-2,CASSPQTSGLSTDTQYF
TRBV4-3,CASSQDLGQGRSNQPQHF
TRBV27,CASKDRGQPQHF
TRBV7-2,CASSSKGRVLADTQYF
TRBV7-6,CASARGQDVNEQYF
TRBV19,CASSRASGGFTDTQYF
TRBV11-2,CASSLGDNDYTF
TRBV7-9,CASAYVDYEQYF
TRBV6-4,CASSWGPNTGELFF
TRBV7-2,CASSRGLEQYF
TRBV5-5,CASSSSGTGGAGSNQPQHF
TRBV5-1,CASSLARNTEAFF
TRBV24-1,CATSDPNRAASYNEQFF
TRBV4-1,CASSLRDRGTDTQYF
TRBV5-4,CASSLAGGAAQYF
TRBV9,CASSKNPYGGSYEQYF
TRBV6-5,CASRTGGGQVYGYTF
TRBV6-4,CASRSRVLSYEQYF
TRBV28,CASTTIGFGTF
TRBV5-4,CASSLASFPYEQYF
TRBV6-2/TRBV6-3,CASSRTGNEQFF
TRBV18,CASSLGQDTEAFF
TRBV6-5,CASSYSGRGETQYF
TRBV4-3,CASSQTTGTGWEQYF
TRBV3-1/TRBV3-2,CASSQAGGPGNEQFF
TRBV30,CAWSSTGAGELFF
TRBV6-5,CASSYSGHSSTDTQYF
TRBV5-6,CAPTGTGHQPQHF
TRBV10-2,CASSLNRRDTGELFF
TRBV4-3,CASSHITGGGEKLFF
TRBV18,CASSPPGLGAYNEQFF
TRBV11-2,CASSGPGLYGNQPQHF
TRBV9,CASSVDSPNGYTF
TRBV19,CASSITLGTGGTNEKLFF
TRBV5-1,CASSLMTSGSNEQFF
TRBV5-5,CASSLGRGPSYEQYF
TRBV9,CASSVVDRVLTEGYTF
TRBV4-3,CASSQEGRTFSGNTIYF
TRBV3-1/TRBV3-2,CASSQRQGNSPLHF
TRBV9,CASSQGGRSYGYTF
TRBV3-1/TRBV3-2,CASSPRDRVDGGYTF
TRBV19,CASRRVYLSNQPQHF
TRBV28,CASSLWGGEQYF